The 23 T cell receptor beta chains presented below share a single source sample, sequenced in a study of Graves' ophthalmopathy and Graves' hyperthyroidism. RNA transcripts were the template, and TCR beta CDR3 regions were amplified from them. Second-round multiplex PCR came after a first-round RT-PCR that employed HTBI primers. TCRdb fed the multiplex PCR reads into MiXCR, producing one record per CDR3 protein. The table shows 600,000 to 650,000 distinct CDR3 sequences, with approximately 21% occurring only once. Sequencing input: peripheral blood. These receptors were obtained from a woman aged 18-29 years with stable Graves' hyperthyroidism. Some clones in this sample may be carry-over from other donors' samples.

This clonotype was counted many times. The chain combines TRBV6-2 or TRBV6-3 with TRBJ2-7; D possibly corresponds to TRBD2 (5 bases). This CDR3 has 16 residues. Between the trimmed V and J ends, which lost 1 base and 0 bases, there was a span of 13 bases. Germline V gives CDR1 MNHEY, CDR2 SVGEGT. CDR3 residues: CASSYWGSGSSYEQYF. CDR3 DNA sequence: TGTGCCAGCAGTTACTGGGGTAGTGGGAGCTCCTACGAGCAGTACTTC.

This chain uses TRBV20-1 with TRBJ2-7; the D gene is possibly TRBD1 (6 bases). The germline gives CDR1 DFQATT, CDR2 SNEGSKA (reference sequence). The CDR3 is made up of 15 amino acids. V lost 6 bases and J 0 bases, leaving 18 bases between the germline ends. CDR3 nucleotides: TGCAGTGCCACACCCCGGGACATTCCCTCCTACGAGCAGTACTTC. Translation gives CSATPRDIPSYEQYF.

This clonotype has ten or more counts. J is TRBJ1-2 and V is TRBV12-3 or TRBV12-4, with TRBD1 identical over 7 bases. V shed 1 base, J shed 8 bases, and the junction held 7 bases outside the gene matches. The CDR3 sequence is 14 residues long. CDR3 loop: CASSLGQGVDGYTF. In DNA, the CDR3 is TGTGCCAGCAGTTTAGGGCAGGGGGTTGACGGCTACACCTTC.

As regards this clonotype: One junction end does not reproduce the germline sequence, and a read error may be involved. The chain combines TRBV18 with TRBJ1-1; no clear D. The CDR3 consists of 15 residues. Germline-derived CDR1 and CDR2 are KGHSH and LQKENI. CDR3 region: CVSSPFGHLNIEAFF. DNA for the CDR3: TGTGTCAGCTCACCATTTGGCCACCTGAACATTGAAGCTTTCTTT.

This clonotype occurred a few times. The chain's CDR3 is CASSLGGALAGFGETQYF. Written as DNA, the CDR3 is TGTGCCAGCAGCTTAGGGGGGGCGCTAGCGGGATTTGGAGAGACCCAGTACTTC. This chain joins TRBV7-3 and TRBJ2-5; 9 nucleotides match TRBD2. The CDR3 has 18 amino acids. Per the germline V gene, CDR1 is SGHTA and CDR2 is FQGTGA. Germline trimming cut 2 bases from V and 4 bases from J; bases unmatched to any gene: 14. The whole variable domain, filled in from reference TRBV7-3 and TRBJ2-5, reads GAGVSQTPSNKVTEKGKYVELRCDPISGHTALYWYRQSLGQGPEFLIYFQGTGAADDSGLPNDRFFAVRPEGSVSTLKIQRTERGDSAVYLCASSLGGALAGFGETQYFGPGTRLLVL.

The gene calls are TRBV19 and TRBJ1-5; TRBD1 might be the D (6 bases). The CDR3 has 13 amino acids. V was cut by 3 bases and J by 5 bases, with 8 bases left in between. Germline V CDR1 and CDR2: LNHDA, SQIVND (reference sequence). The CDR3 spells CASSITGHQPQHF. CDR3 sequence (DNA): TGTGCCAGTAGTATCACAGGGCATCAGCCCCAGCATTTT.

This clonotype was detected many times. The CDR3 sequence: CASSLVTGTGELFF. As DNA, the CDR3 is TGTGCCAGCAGCTTAGTAACAGGGACCGGGGAGCTGTTTTTT. The rearrangement links TRBV7-2 to TRBJ2-2; D perhaps matches TRBD1 (6 bases). The CDR3 contains 14 residues. CDR1 SGHTA and CDR2 FQGNSA come from the germline V gene. V dropped 1 base and J dropped 5 bases, with 8 bases sitting between them.

This clonotype came up many times. The chain couples TRBV7-9 to TRBJ1-6, with D possibly TRBD1 on 5 matching bases. Germline-derived CDR1 and CDR2 are SEHNR and FQNEAQ (reference sequence). V gave up 3 bases and J gave up 4 bases, with 10 bases separating them. The CDR3 consists of 15 residues. The CDR3 is CASSLDGHYNSPLHF. Written as DNA, the CDR3 is TGTGCCAGCAGCTTGGACGGACATTATAATTCACCCCTCCACTTT.

Details on this clonotype: An end of the junction differs from the germline gene, which may be a read error. The V gene is TRBV27, the J gene TRBJ2-7; D remains ambiguous. This CDR3 has 13 amino acids. Germline CDR1 MNHEY, CDR2 SMNVEV (reference sequence). The CDR3 region has the DNA TGTGCCAGTAGTTTTTCGAACGGTTACGAGCAGTACTTC. Protein: CASSFSNGYEQYF.

The gene calls are TRBV28 and TRBJ2-5; maybe TRBD1 (5 bases). V lost 3 bases to trimming and J lost 3 bases, with 11 bases between them. The germline CDR1 and CDR2 sequences are MDHEN and SYDVKM. This CDR3 has 14 residues. The chain's CDR3 is CASSFADREETQYF. CDR3 DNA: TGTGCCAGCAGTTTCGCCGACAGAGAAGAGACCCAGTACTTC.

This clonotype was picked up many times. The chain is built from TRBV11-2 and TRBJ2-1; D might be TRBD2 (6 bases). Between the trimmed V and J ends, which lost 10 bases and 6 bases, there was a span of 19 bases. CDR1 SGHAT and CDR2 FQNNGV come from the germline V gene. The CDR3 totals 14 residues. Here the CDR3 reads CATPDGSLVNEQFF. The DNA of the CDR3 is TGTGCCACCCCAGACGGGAGTTTAGTCAATGAGCAGTTCTTC.

This clonotype has a count of ten or more. The V gene is TRBV10-3, the J gene TRBJ2-5; D may be TRBD2 (5 bases). Germline assignment: CDR1 ENHRY and CDR2 SYGVKD. This CDR3 is 12 amino acids long. V was shortened by 6 bases and J by 5 bases, with 10 bases between the two germline ends. The chain's CDR3 is CAIRGSEETQYF. The CDR3, as DNA: TGTGCCATCAGAGGGAGTGAGGAGACCCAGTACTTC.

This clonotype has a count of ten or more. V and J are TRBV29-1 and TRBJ2-5, with 8 bases aligning to TRBD1. With 6 bases clipped from V and 4 bases from J, the junction kept 10 bases outside the gene matches. Germline V gene data show CDR1 as SQVTM and CDR2 as ANQGSEA. The CDR3 totals 14 residues. The CDR3 DNA reads TGCAGCGTGGAAAGGCGGGACAGGCGAGAGACCCAGTACTTC. Translation gives CSVERRDRRETQYF.

In its sample, this clonotype was seen many times. The V gene is TRBV20-1, the J gene TRBJ1-1; 7 bases fit TRBD1. With 4 bases clipped from V and 5 bases from J, the junction kept 4 bases outside the gene matches. The germline gives CDR1 DFQATT, CDR2 SNEGSKA (reference sequence). CDR3 size: 12 residues. The CDR3 nucleotides are TGCAGTGCTACCGACAGGGATACTGAAGCTTTCTTT. As protein: CSATDRDTEAFF.

This clonotype was detected many times. The chain has TRBV6-5 and TRBJ1-6; perhaps TRBD1 as D (6 bases). Trimming stripped 7 bases from V and 10 bases from J, with 20 bases between. There are 15 residues in the CDR3. Germline CDR1 reads MNHEY; CDR2 reads SVGAGI. The CDR3 coding sequence is TGTGCCAGCACCCTAGACAGAGCTGACAGGTCACCCCTCCACTTT. Translated, it gives CASTLDRADRSPLHF.

This clonotype was observed many times. The chain uses TRBV7-9 and TRBJ1-1; D is undetermined. In germline, CDR1 is SEHNR, CDR2 FQNEAQ (reference sequence). The V end lost 3 bases, the J end lost 7 bases, and 9 bases lay between the germline ends. This CDR3 is built from 12 residues. The DNA of the CDR3 is TGTGCCAGCAGCTTGGTAGCGTTTGAAGCTTTCTTT. This gives the protein CASSLVAFEAFF. The whole variable domain, filled in from reference TRBV7-9 and TRBJ1-1, reads DTGVSQNPRHKITKRGQNVTFRCDPISEHNRLYWYRQTLGQGPEFLTYFQNEAQLEKSRLLSDRFSAERPKGSFSTLEIQRTEQGDSAMYLCASSLVAFEAFFGQGTRLTVV.

The chain's CDR3 is CSVASRGRTRYEAFF. DNA for the CDR3: TGCAGCGTTGCCAGCAGAGGTCGGACCCGCTATGAAGCTTTCTTT. The chain has TRBV29-1 and TRBJ1-1; D ambiguous. This CDR3 region has 15 residues. Trimming removed 4 bases at V and 7 bases at J, with 22 bases between. From germline, CDR1 is SQVTM and CDR2 ANQGSEA.

Concerning this clonotype itself: A much larger clone lies one base from this, so it may be a read error. The chain has TRBV7-2 and TRBJ1-6, with D unclear. The CDR3 runs to 15 residues. Germline V gene data show CDR1 as SGHTA and CDR2 as FQGNSA. Trimming took 0 bases from V and 5 from J, leaving 8 bases between them. For the CDR3, the DNA is TGTGCCAGCAGCTTAGCCATAAGTAATAATTCACCCCTCCACTTT. As protein: CASSLAISNNSPLHF.

The chain combines TRBV28 with TRBJ1-5; D gene uncertain. CDR3 length equals 15 residues. Per germline, CDR1 MDHEN and CDR2 SYDVKM. Between the trimmed V and J ends, which lost 6 bases and 7 bases, there was a span of 19 bases. The CDR3 sequence: CASSRLGEGRQPQHF. The CDR3 nucleotides read TGTGCCAGCAGCCGTCTCGGGGAAGGGAGGCAGCCCCAGCATTTT.

This clonotype was counted at least ten times. The chain carries TRBV29-1 and TRBJ2-7; 15 bases map to TRBD2. CDR1 SQVTM and CDR2 ANQGSEA come from the germline V gene. Trimming cost V 1 base and J 2 bases; bases outside gene matches: 6. This CDR3 spans 17 amino acids. CDR3 residues: CSVEASGLAGGAYEQYF. The DNA for the CDR3 is TGCAGCGTTGAAGCCTCCGGACTAGCGGGAGGGGCCTACGAGCAGTACTTC.

This clonotype was observed at least ten times. This chain links TRBV24-1 with TRBJ2-7, with D maybe TRBD1 (6 bases). The CDR3 contains 15 residues. CDR1 and CDR2 from the germline V gene are KGHDR and SFDVKD. Trimming stripped 4 bases from V and 0 bases from J, with 12 bases between. CDR3 coding DNA: TGTGCCACCAGTGAACACCGGGACAACTCCTACGAGCAGTACTTC. Amino acids: CATSEHRDNSYEQYF.

The J gene is TRBJ1-1, the V gene TRBV20-1; possibly TRBD1 for D (5 bases). Trimming stripped 3 bases from V and 3 bases from J, with 8 bases between. The germline CDR1 and CDR2 sequences are DFQATT and SNEGSKA (reference sequence). This CDR3 is built from 12 residues. The CDR3 protein is CSARVGHTEAFF. DNA of the CDR3: TGCAGTGCTAGGGTGGGGCACACTGAAGCTTTCTTT.

The chain has TRBV12-3 or TRBV12-4 and TRBJ1-3; a weak D match, TRBD1 (5 bases). This CDR3 region has 15 residues. V shed 5 bases and J shed 4 bases, with 15 bases lying between them. As DNA, the CDR3 is TGTGCCAGCAGTCATATGAGCAGGGTCGGAAACACCATATATTTT. Residues: CASSHMSRVGNTIYF.